What follows are 13 T cell receptor beta chains derived from one specimen sequenced in a study of CD8 T cells in ankylosing spondylitis. Their antigen targets remain unknown. Study results and limitations: Ankylosing spondylitis blood appeared to be characterized by a TCR beta motif of eight or nine highly homologous variants.

TCRdb redid the calling of the 5' RACE reads with MiXCR, one entry per CDR3 protein. The profile covers around 450,000 distinct CDR3 sequences, with roughly a quarter appearing a single time and 0.89% taken by the ten largest. The sequenced material came from blood, either unsorted or a sorted T cell fraction (not recorded which). The receptors shown here come from a male donor with ankylosing spondylitis.

The chain recombines TRBV5-1 with TRBJ2-5; TRBD2 aligns across 10 bases. The CDR3 is 15 residues long. Unmatched junction bases numbered 7, after V lost 3 bases and J lost 5 bases. Germline-derived CDR1 and CDR2 are SGHRS and YFSETQ. The CDR3: CASSSSGSSEETQYF. The CDR3 region has the DNA TGCGCCAGCAGCTCTAGCGGGAGTTCTGAGGAGACCCAGTACTTC.

This clonotype was counted only a few times. J is TRBJ1-5 and V is TRBV19; D not certain. V was trimmed by 5 bases and J by 6 bases, leaving 17 bases between them. The CDR3 contains 15 residues. Germline V CDR1 and CDR2: LNHDA, SQIVND (reference sequence). The CDR3 reads CASSVPSRLSQPQHF. Here the CDR3 DNA reads TGTGCCAGTAGTGTACCCTCGCGGCTCAGTCAGCCCCAGCATTTT. Together with reference TRBV19 and TRBJ1-5, the CDR3 gives the full variable domain: DGGITQSPKYLFRKEGQNVTLSCEQNLNHDAMYWYRQDPGQGLRLIYYSQIVNDFQKGDIAEGYSVSREKKESFPLTVTSAQKNPTAFYLCASSVPSRLSQPQHFGDGTRLSIL.

This clonotype was counted at least ten times. V usage is TRBV7-2 and J usage is TRBJ1-1; weak D call: TRBD1 (6 bases). The CDR3 is made up of 13 amino acids. Trimming left V 4 bases short and J 6 bases short, with 12 bases between. Germline CDR1 SGHTA, CDR2 FQGNSA. Here the CDR3 DNA reads TGTGCCAGCAGCTGGAGACAGGCCTCTGAAGCTTTCTTT. Translation: CASSWRQASEAFF.

This chain joins TRBV11-2 and TRBJ1-1; TRBD1 matches at 9 bases. Germline CDR1 reads SGHAT; CDR2 reads FQNNGV. The CDR3 loop spans 15 amino acids. With V trimmed by 6 bases and J by 4 bases, 9 bases remained unmatched. This chain's CDR3 is CASSPQGAQGTEAFF. CDR3 sequence (DNA): TGTGCCAGCAGTCCACAGGGGGCGCAGGGCACTGAAGCTTTCTTT.

V is TRBV24-1 and J is TRBJ2-1; 11 positions match TRBD2. Germline values: CDR1 KGHDR, CDR2 SFDVKD. With V trimmed by 7 bases and J by 5 bases, 0 bases remained unmatched. The CDR3 contains 13 residues. Here the CDR3 reads CATRLAGDNEQFF. The CDR3 DNA reads TGTGCCACCAGACTAGCGGGGGACAATGAGCAGTTCTTC.

Only a few counts were recorded for this clonotype. The J gene is TRBJ1-6, the V gene TRBV20-1, with 7 nucleotides matching TRBD1. Germline values: CDR1 DFQATT, CDR2 SNEGSKA (reference sequence). V lost 6 bases, J lost 7 bases, and 12 bases stayed unmatched. The CDR3 has 15 residues. The CDR3 region has the DNA TGCAGTGCGCCGACAGGGCCCTCAAGGAATTCACCCCTCCACTTT. Its protein product is CSAPTGPSRNSPLHF.

This clonotype was found once. The genes are TRBV6-1 and TRBJ2-1; D remains ambiguous. Germline V gene sequence: CDR1 MNHNS, CDR2 SASEGT. V gave up 2 bases and J gave up 13 bases, with 12 bases separating them. CDR3 length: 12 amino acids. CDR3 coding DNA: TGTGCCAGCAGTGAACCGTTCCGGAACCAGTTCTTC. Protein product: CASSEPFRNQFF.

The chain has TRBV10-3 and TRBJ2-7, with 7 bases that match TRBD2. Trimming at V came to 6 bases and at J to 3 bases, leaving 5 bases not matched to a gene. Per germline, CDR1 ENHRY and CDR2 SYGVKD. CDR3 length: 13 residues. The DNA of the CDR3 is TGTGCCATCAGCGGCCCTAGCGGCTACGAGCAGTACTTC. It yields the protein CAISGPSGYEQYF.

The table lists this clonotype with a few counts. This chain uses TRBV3-1 with TRBJ2-7; D tentatively reads TRBD1 or TRBD2 (5 bases each). The CDR3 runs to 12 residues. V dropped 0 bases and J dropped 12 bases, with 12 bases sitting between them. Per germline, CDR1 LGHDT and CDR2 YNNKEL (reference sequence). CDR3 sequence (DNA): TGTGCCAGCAGCCAAGAATCAGGGAGCGCGTACTTC. Translation gives CASSQESGSAYF.

This clonotype has only a few counts. The chain carries TRBV11-2 and TRBJ2-7; no firm D call. CDR3 length: 14 residues. The ends were cut back, 4 bases at V and 4 bases at J, with 14 bases in the middle. The germline gives CDR1 SGHAT, CDR2 FQNNGV. The CDR3: CASSSLGLYYEQYF. CDR3 in DNA: TGTGCCAGCAGCTCACTGGGCCTATATTACGAGCAGTACTTC.

The rearrangement joins TRBV5-1 to TRBJ1-1; D remains ambiguous. Per germline, CDR1 SGHRS and CDR2 YFSETQ. This CDR3 region has 15 residues. Between the trimmed V and J ends, which lost 0 bases and 1 base, there was a span of 10 bases. The CDR3 nucleotides are TGCGCCAGCAGCTTGGCGGGGATCTCGAACACTGAAGCTTTCTTT. Its protein is CASSLAGISNTEAFF.

CDR3 coding DNA: TGTGCCAGCAGTTACACTAGCGGGAGTTGGGAGCAGTACTTC. This sequence encodes CASSYTSGSWEQYF. This chain joins TRBV7-8 and TRBJ2-7, with 11 bases fitting TRBD2. From germline, CDR1 is SGHVS and CDR2 FQNEAQ. The CDR3 spans 14 residues. J lost 7 bases, V lost 6 bases, and 8 bases had no gene match.

The chain carries TRBV6-5 and TRBJ2-7; D gene unclear. CDR3 size: 17 residues. Germline CDR1 and CDR2: MNHEY and SVGAGI. Trimming removed 0 bases from V and 4 bases from J, with 19 bases in between. CDR3 in amino acids: CASSYSNLGFERYEQYV. The CDR3, as DNA: TGTGCCAGCAGTTACTCGAACCTTGGCTTCGAGAGGTACGAGCAGTACGTC.